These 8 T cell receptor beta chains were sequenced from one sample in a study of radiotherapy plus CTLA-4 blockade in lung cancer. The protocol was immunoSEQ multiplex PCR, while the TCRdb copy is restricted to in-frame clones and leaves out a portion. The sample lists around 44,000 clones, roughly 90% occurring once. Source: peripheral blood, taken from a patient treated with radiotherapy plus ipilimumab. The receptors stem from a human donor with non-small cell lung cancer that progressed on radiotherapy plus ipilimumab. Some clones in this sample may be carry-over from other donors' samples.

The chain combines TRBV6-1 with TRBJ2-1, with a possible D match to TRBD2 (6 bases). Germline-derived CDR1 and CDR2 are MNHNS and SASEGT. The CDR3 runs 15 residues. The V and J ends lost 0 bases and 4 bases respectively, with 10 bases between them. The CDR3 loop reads CASSEAVSGYNEQFF. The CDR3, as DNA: TGTGCCAGCAGTGAAGCTGTAAGCGGGTACAATGAGCAGTTCTTC.

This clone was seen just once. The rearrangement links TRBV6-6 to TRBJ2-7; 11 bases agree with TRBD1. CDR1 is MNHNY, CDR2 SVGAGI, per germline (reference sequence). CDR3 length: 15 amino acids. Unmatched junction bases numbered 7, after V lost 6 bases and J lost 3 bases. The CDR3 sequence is CASRGPGQGGYEQYF. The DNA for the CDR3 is TGTGCCAGCAGGGGACCGGGACAGGGGGGCTACGAGCAGTACTTC.

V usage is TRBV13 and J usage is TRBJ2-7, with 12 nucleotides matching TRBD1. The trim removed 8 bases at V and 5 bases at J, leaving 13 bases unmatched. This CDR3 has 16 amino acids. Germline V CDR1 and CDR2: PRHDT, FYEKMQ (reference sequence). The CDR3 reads CASAQEGQGAMDEQYF. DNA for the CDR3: TGTGCCAGCGCCCAAGAGGGACAGGGGGCTATGGACGAGCAGTACTTC.

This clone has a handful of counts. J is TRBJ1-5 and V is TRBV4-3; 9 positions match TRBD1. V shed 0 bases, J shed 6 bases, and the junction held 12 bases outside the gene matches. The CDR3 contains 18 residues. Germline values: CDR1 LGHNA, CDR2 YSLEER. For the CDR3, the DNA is TGCGCCAGCAGCCAAGATTACTTTAGGACAGGGGATGGTCAGCCCCAGCATTTT. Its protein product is CASSQDYFRTGDGQPQHF.

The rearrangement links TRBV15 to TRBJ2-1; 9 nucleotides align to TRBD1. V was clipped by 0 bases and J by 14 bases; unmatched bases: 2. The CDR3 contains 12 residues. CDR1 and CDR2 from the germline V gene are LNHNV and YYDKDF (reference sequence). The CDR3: CATSRDRDREFF. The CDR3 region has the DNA TGTGCCACCAGCAGAGATAGGGACAGGGAGTTCTTC.

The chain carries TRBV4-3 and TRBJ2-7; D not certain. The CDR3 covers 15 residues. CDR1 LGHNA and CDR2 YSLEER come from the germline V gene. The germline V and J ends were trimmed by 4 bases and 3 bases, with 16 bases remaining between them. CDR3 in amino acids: CASSPQRGPLYEQYF. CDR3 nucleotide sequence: TGCGCCAGCAGCCCCCAACGAGGCCCCCTCTACGAGCAGTACTTC.

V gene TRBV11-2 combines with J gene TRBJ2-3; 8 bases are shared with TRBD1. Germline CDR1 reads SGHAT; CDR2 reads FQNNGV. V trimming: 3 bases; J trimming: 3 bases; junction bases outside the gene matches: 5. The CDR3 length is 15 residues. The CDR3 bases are TGTGCCAGCAGCTTCTCGTACAGGGGGACAGATACGCAGTATTTT. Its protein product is CASSFSYRGTDTQYF.

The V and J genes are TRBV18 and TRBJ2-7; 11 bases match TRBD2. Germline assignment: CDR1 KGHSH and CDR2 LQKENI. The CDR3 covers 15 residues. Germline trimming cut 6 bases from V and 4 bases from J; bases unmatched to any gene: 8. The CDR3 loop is CASSPPGLAVYEQYF. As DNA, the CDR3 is TGTGCCAGCTCGCCTCCGGGACTAGCGGTTTACGAGCAGTACTTC.